The rows below give T cell receptor beta chains drawn from one sample of a study of naive and memory T cell subsets. A single record per CDR3 protein comes from TCRdb applying MiXCR to the UMI-ligation and nested PCR reads. This table has more than 95,000 distinct CDR3 sequences, about 14% appearing once. Sequencing was done on a sample of naive CD8+ T cells from blood. Receptor source: a human donor in good health. The CDR3 runs from the conserved cysteine through the conserved F or W. The order of the fields is J gene, clone size, V gene, D gene, CDR3 DNA, CDR3 protein. D genes are given only for firm matches. Clone size is shown for a subset of rows, as once, few, many or a class of expanded clone.

j_gene: TRBJ2-7; abundance: few; v_gene: TRBV29-1; d_gene: NA; CDR3nt: TGCAGCGTTGAAGCAGGCTACGAGCAGTACTTC; CDR3aa: CSVEAGYEQYF
j_gene: TRBJ1-3; abundance: few; v_gene: TRBV12-3/TRBV12-4; d_gene: TRBD1; CDR3nt: TGTGCCAGCCGATGGACAGGAGGCACTAGGGACACCATATATTTT; CDR3aa: CASRWTGGTRDTIYF
j_gene: TRBJ2-7; abundance: NA; v_gene: TRBV28; d_gene: NA; CDR3nt: TGTGCCAGCAGACTAACAAAGGACCCACACGGGGACGAGCAGTACTTC; CDR3aa: CASRLTKDPHGDEQYF
j_gene: TRBJ2-1; abundance: few; v_gene: TRBV29-1; d_gene: NA; CDR3nt: TGCAGCGTCCCCCAGGTGGGGGCCTACAATGAGCAGTTCTTC; CDR3aa: CSVPQVGAYNEQFF
j_gene: TRBJ1-2; abundance: few; v_gene: TRBV12-3/TRBV12-4; d_gene: TRBD1; CDR3nt: TGTGCCAGCAGTTTTATAACCACAGGGGACTACACCTTC; CDR3aa: CASSFITTGDYTF
j_gene: TRBJ2-5; abundance: few; v_gene: TRBV7-6; d_gene: NA; CDR3nt: TGTGCCAGCAGCTTACTTCTCCAAGAGACCCAGTACTTC; CDR3aa: CASSLLLQETQYF
j_gene: TRBJ2-1; abundance: NA; v_gene: TRBV7-7; d_gene: NA; CDR3nt: TGTGCTAGCAGCTTAGGAGGGACAGCAGATGAGCAGTTCTTC; CDR3aa: CASSLGGTADEQFF
j_gene: TRBJ1-2; abundance: few; v_gene: TRBV11-2; d_gene: TRBD1; CDR3nt: TGTGCCAGCAGCTTACGTGCCCTTGACAGGGCCCCTGGCTACACCTTC; CDR3aa: CASSLRALDRAPGYTF
j_gene: TRBJ2-7; abundance: few; v_gene: TRBV4-3; d_gene: NA; CDR3nt: TGCGCCAGCAGCCAAGGGACACGGACGAACTACGAGCAGTACTTC; CDR3aa: CASSQGTRTNYEQYF
j_gene: TRBJ2-1; abundance: NA; v_gene: TRBV3-1; d_gene: TRBD2; CDR3nt: TGTGCCAGCAGCCCACCTGGACTAGCGGGTGTAGACAATGAGCAGTTCTTC; CDR3aa: CASSPPGLAGVDNEQFF
j_gene: TRBJ2-4; abundance: NA; v_gene: TRBV12-3/TRBV12-4; d_gene: TRBD1; CDR3nt: TGTGCCAGCAGTTTAACCGGGACAGGGACGGGTTGGAACATTCAGTACTTC; CDR3aa: CASSLTGTGTGWNIQYF
j_gene: TRBJ2-2; abundance: NA; v_gene: TRBV27; d_gene: NA; CDR3nt: TGTGCCAGCAGTTTCAGCAACACCGGGGAGCTGTTTTTT; CDR3aa: CASSFSNTGELFF
j_gene: TRBJ1-1; abundance: few; v_gene: TRBV7-9; d_gene: NA; CDR3nt: TGTGCCAGCAGCTTAGTAAAGGGACCGAACACTGAAGCTTTCTTT; CDR3aa: CASSLVKGPNTEAFF
j_gene: TRBJ1-2; abundance: NA; v_gene: TRBV7-2; d_gene: NA; CDR3nt: TGTGCCAGCAGCTCAGGGGTGGAGGATGTGGGCTACACCTTC; CDR3aa: CASSSGVEDVGYTF
j_gene: TRBJ2-1; abundance: NA; v_gene: TRBV6-2/TRBV6-3; d_gene: NA; CDR3nt: TGTGCCAGCAGTTACACAGGGACTGGTGAGCAGTTCTTC; CDR3aa: CASSYTGTGEQFF
j_gene: TRBJ2-1; abundance: NA; v_gene: TRBV12-3/TRBV12-4; d_gene: NA; CDR3nt: TGTGCCAGCAGATCGCTCCAGGGTTATGAGCAGTTCTTC; CDR3aa: CASRSLQGYEQFF
j_gene: TRBJ2-7; abundance: many; v_gene: TRBV28; d_gene: NA; CDR3nt: TGTGCCAGCAGCCTGCCGCTTGGGTCCGAGCAGTACTTC; CDR3aa: CASSLPLGSEQYF
j_gene: TRBJ1-1; abundance: many; v_gene: TRBV20-1; d_gene: NA; CDR3nt: TGCAGTGCTAGAGATCTTTCCCTTTCAAACACTGAAGCTTTCTTT; CDR3aa: CSARDLSLSNTEAFF
j_gene: TRBJ2-7; abundance: many; v_gene: TRBV9; d_gene: NA; CDR3nt: TGTGCCAGCAGCCTTGGGGGGAACGAGCAGTACTTC; CDR3aa: CASSLGGNEQYF
j_gene: TRBJ2-1; abundance: NA; v_gene: TRBV19; d_gene: TRBD2; CDR3nt: TGTGCCAGTAGTATGGTAGCGGGCAATGAGCAGTTCTTC; CDR3aa: CASSMVAGNEQFF
j_gene: TRBJ2-5; abundance: few; v_gene: TRBV12-3/TRBV12-4; d_gene: NA; CDR3nt: TGTGCCAGCAGCCAAATCTTAGACAGGTTTGGGGAGACCCAGTACTTC; CDR3aa: CASSQILDRFGETQYF
j_gene: TRBJ2-7; abundance: few; v_gene: TRBV11-1; d_gene: NA; CDR3nt: TGTGCCAGCAGCTTAGTGAGCGGACCCTCCTACGAGCAGTACTTC; CDR3aa: CASSLVSGPSYEQYF
j_gene: TRBJ2-1; abundance: NA; v_gene: TRBV6-2/TRBV6-3; d_gene: NA; CDR3nt: TGTGCCAGCAGTTACTCCCCCTATGAGCAGTTCTTC; CDR3aa: CASSYSPYEQFF
j_gene: TRBJ2-2; abundance: many; v_gene: TRBV7-1; d_gene: NA; CDR3nt: TGTGCCAGCAGCTCGACAGGTGTGGGGGCCCACGGGGCGAACACCGGGGAGCTGTTTTTT; CDR3aa: CASSSTGVGAHGANTGELFF
j_gene: TRBJ2-1; abundance: few; v_gene: TRBV6-2/TRBV6-3; d_gene: TRBD1; CDR3nt: TGTGCCAGCAGACCGGACAGGGGGGGGTACAATGAGCAGTTCTTC; CDR3aa: CASRPDRGGYNEQFF
j_gene: TRBJ2-3; abundance: NA; v_gene: TRBV5-1; d_gene: NA; CDR3nt: TGCGCCAGCACGGGGGATGGGCCAGATACGCAGTATTTT; CDR3aa: CASTGDGPDTQYF
j_gene: TRBJ2-3; abundance: few; v_gene: TRBV5-4; d_gene: NA; CDR3nt: TGTGCCAGCAGCTTGGCCGACACAGATACGCAGTATTTT; CDR3aa: CASSLADTDTQYF
j_gene: TRBJ2-7; abundance: NA; v_gene: TRBV6-2/TRBV6-3; d_gene: NA; CDR3nt: TGTGCCAGCAGCCGGACGGGGAGCTCCTACGAGCAGTACTTC; CDR3aa: CASSRTGSSYEQYF
j_gene: TRBJ2-5; abundance: NA; v_gene: TRBV7-9; d_gene: NA; CDR3nt: TGTGCCAGCAGCTTAGCGGTGAAGACCCAGTACTTC; CDR3aa: CASSLAVKTQYF
j_gene: TRBJ2-1; abundance: NA; v_gene: TRBV7-6; d_gene: TRBD2; CDR3nt: TGTGCCAGCAGCTTAGCGCATACTAGCGGGAGGAGCAATGAGCAGTTCTTC; CDR3aa: CASSLAHTSGRSNEQFF
j_gene: TRBJ2-1; abundance: few; v_gene: TRBV27; d_gene: NA; CDR3nt: TGTGCCAGCAGTTTATCGAACCCGGCCTACAATGAGCAGTTCTTC; CDR3aa: CASSLSNPAYNEQFF
j_gene: TRBJ2-1; abundance: few; v_gene: TRBV18; d_gene: NA; CDR3nt: TGTGCCAGCTCACCACCTCCTGAGTGGCGGGCCAATGAGCAGTTCTTC; CDR3aa: CASSPPPEWRANEQFF
j_gene: TRBJ2-7; abundance: NA; v_gene: TRBV4-3; d_gene: NA; CDR3nt: TGCGCCAGCAGCCAAGACGGCGACGGGGGCCTCTACGAGCAGTACTTC; CDR3aa: CASSQDGDGGLYEQYF
j_gene: TRBJ2-7; abundance: NA; v_gene: TRBV7-3; d_gene: NA; CDR3nt: TGTGCCAGCAGCTTAACGTTGGGGGACTACGAGCAGTACTTC; CDR3aa: CASSLTLGDYEQYF
j_gene: TRBJ2-7; abundance: many; v_gene: TRBV6-5; d_gene: TRBD2; CDR3nt: TGTGCCAGCTCTTTTACCAGGGAGGGCGGCGAGCAGTACTTC; CDR3aa: CASSFTREGGEQYF
j_gene: TRBJ2-1; abundance: many; v_gene: TRBV29-1; d_gene: NA; CDR3nt: TGCAGCGTTGAAGATCTTGTCTTCCATGAGCAGTTCTTC; CDR3aa: CSVEDLVFHEQFF
j_gene: TRBJ2-7; abundance: few; v_gene: TRBV6-2/TRBV6-3; d_gene: NA; CDR3nt: TGTGCCAGCCATCCCGGGACTCCGAGCTCCTACGAGCAGTACTTC; CDR3aa: CASHPGTPSSYEQYF
j_gene: TRBJ2-2; abundance: few; v_gene: TRBV5-4; d_gene: NA; CDR3nt: TGTGCCAGCAGCTTTGGACAGCTCAACACCGGGGAGCTGTTTTTT; CDR3aa: CASSFGQLNTGELFF
j_gene: TRBJ2-2; abundance: NA; v_gene: TRBV20-1; d_gene: TRBD1; CDR3nt: TGCAGTGCTATAAACAGGGGAGATAACACCGGGGAGCTGTTTTTT; CDR3aa: CSAINRGDNTGELFF
j_gene: TRBJ2-1; abundance: few; v_gene: TRBV7-2; d_gene: NA; CDR3nt: TGTGCCACGGAAGAAGGGCTGTCCTACAATGAGCAGTTCTTC; CDR3aa: CATEEGLSYNEQFF
j_gene: TRBJ2-3; abundance: few; v_gene: TRBV29-1; d_gene: TRBD2; CDR3nt: TGCAGCGTTGGGCGGGAGAGCACAGATACGCAGTATTTT; CDR3aa: CSVGRESTDTQYF
j_gene: TRBJ1-2; abundance: NA; v_gene: TRBV4-3; d_gene: TRBD1; CDR3nt: TGCGCCAGCAGCCAAGATCGGCCAGGGGGTTATGGCTACACCTTC; CDR3aa: CASSQDRPGGYGYTF
j_gene: TRBJ2-3; abundance: many; v_gene: TRBV4-3; d_gene: NA; CDR3nt: TGCGCCAGCAGCCAAACCCATCCCGAACCGAGAGTAGATACGCAGTATTTT; CDR3aa: CASSQTHPEPRVDTQYF
j_gene: TRBJ1-1; abundance: many; v_gene: TRBV7-9; d_gene: TRBD1; CDR3nt: TGTGCCAGCCCCGGGGGGCAGGGGGTCCCTACGAACACTGAAGCTTTCTTT; CDR3aa: CASPGGQGVPTNTEAFF
j_gene: TRBJ1-1; abundance: NA; v_gene: TRBV2; d_gene: TRBD1; CDR3nt: TGTGCCAGCGGGGGACAGGGATACACTGAAGCTTTCTTT; CDR3aa: CASGGQGYTEAFF
j_gene: TRBJ2-7; abundance: few; v_gene: TRBV28; d_gene: NA; CDR3nt: TGTGCCAGCGACGGAACCTACGAGCAGTACTTC; CDR3aa: CASDGTYEQYF
j_gene: TRBJ2-3; abundance: NA; v_gene: TRBV9; d_gene: NA; CDR3nt: TGTGCCAGCAGCTCCCAGAGGAGCACAGATACGCAGTATTTT; CDR3aa: CASSSQRSTDTQYF
j_gene: TRBJ1-2; abundance: NA; v_gene: TRBV7-9; d_gene: NA; CDR3nt: TGTGCCAGTAGCTTAGAGAGGAGGGCGGGGACCTATGGCTACACCTTC; CDR3aa: CASSLERRAGTYGYTF
j_gene: TRBJ2-1; abundance: few; v_gene: TRBV12-3/TRBV12-4; d_gene: NA; CDR3nt: TGTGCCAGCAGTCCTGGGGGCTTTGAGCAGTTCTTC; CDR3aa: CASSPGGFEQFF
j_gene: TRBJ2-1; abundance: NA; v_gene: TRBV5-1; d_gene: NA; CDR3nt: TGCGCCAGCAGCTTGTCGTTTGGGGCCGAAAGGGAGCAGTTCTTC; CDR3aa: CASSLSFGAEREQFF
j_gene: TRBJ2-3; abundance: few; v_gene: TRBV5-6; d_gene: NA; CDR3nt: TGTGCCAGCAGCTTACAGGTCACAGATACGCAGTATTTT; CDR3aa: CASSLQVTDTQYF
j_gene: TRBJ2-5; abundance: many; v_gene: TRBV11-2; d_gene: NA; CDR3nt: TGTGCCAGCAGCTTAGAGACCCAAGAGACCCAGTACTTC; CDR3aa: CASSLETQETQYF
j_gene: TRBJ2-7; abundance: few; v_gene: TRBV6-1; d_gene: NA; CDR3nt: TGTGCCGGAGGGGACAGCACCTACGAGCAGTACTTC; CDR3aa: CAGGDSTYEQYF
j_gene: TRBJ2-7; abundance: few; v_gene: TRBV11-3; d_gene: NA; CDR3nt: TGTGCCAGCAGCTCCCAACATGGACAGCCCTACGAGCAGTACTTC; CDR3aa: CASSSQHGQPYEQYF
j_gene: TRBJ2-1; abundance: many; v_gene: TRBV20-1; d_gene: NA; CDR3nt: TGCAGTGCTAGTTCCGTCTACAATGAGCAGTTCTTC; CDR3aa: CSASSVYNEQFF
j_gene: TRBJ2-3; abundance: NA; v_gene: TRBV20-1; d_gene: NA; CDR3nt: TGCAGTGCTAGTGGGGGCTGGTCGACAGATACGCAGTATTTT; CDR3aa: CSASGGWSTDTQYF
j_gene: TRBJ1-2; abundance: many; v_gene: TRBV11-1; d_gene: NA; CDR3nt: TGTGCCAGCAGCTTAGGAGGCGGGGGTCGCGGCTACACCTTC; CDR3aa: CASSLGGGGRGYTF
j_gene: TRBJ2-7; abundance: many; v_gene: TRBV14; d_gene: NA; CDR3nt: TGTGCCAGCAGCCAAGCCCGTCCCTACGAGCAGTACTTC; CDR3aa: CASSQARPYEQYF